The text below deals with one T cell receptor (beta chain). TCRdb keeps only in-frame clones here, not all; method: immunoSEQ multiplex PCR. Among under 250,000 clones listed, around 88% were seen once. The sample originates from a study of blood T cell repertoires in COVID-19. The source material was peripheral blood. The clonotype was recovered from a woman of 80 years or more with COVID-19, enrolled during active disease.

The CDR3 nucleotides read TGTGCCAGTAGTCCCCAACAGGGTACGGGCTACACCTTC. It specifies CASSPQQGTGYTF. V gene TRBV19 combines with J gene TRBJ1-2; possibly TRBD1 for D (6 bases). The CDR3 has 13 residues. V was trimmed by 5 bases and J by 8 bases, leaving 15 bases between them. The germline gives CDR1 LNHDA, CDR2 SQIVND (reference sequence).